The 29 T cell receptor beta chains below all came from one sample that was sequenced in a study of T cell repertoires in cytomegalovirus infection. TCRdb analysed the reads with MiXCR anew, one entry per CDR3 protein. The sample shows roughly 320,000 distinct CDR3 sequences, around a tenth of them seen only once. Sequencing was carried out using PBMCs. The receptors originated from a human donor in good health (CMV status not recorded). Some clones in this sample may be carry-over from other donors' samples.

The chain uses TRBV20-1 and TRBJ1-6; the D gene is possibly TRBD1 (6 bases). V lost 6 bases and J lost 17, with 17 bases in between. The germline V gene encodes CDR1 DFQATT and CDR2 SNEGSKA (reference sequence). There are 11 residues in the CDR3. CDR3 bases: TGCAGTGCCAACCATAGGGACACAGTCCACTTT. Protein: CSANHRDTVHF.

This clonotype was seen ten or more times. The V gene is TRBV2, the J gene TRBJ2-3; 14 bases are a match to TRBD2. The CDR3 is made up of 17 amino acids. J gave up 2 bases and V 6 bases, and 7 bases lay outside the gene matches. Germline V gene data show CDR1 as SNHLY and CDR2 as FYNNEI. CDR3 loop: CASSGTSGSRPTDTQYF. The CDR3 DNA reads TGTGCCAGCAGCGGGACTAGCGGGAGCCGCCCCACAGATACGCAGTATTTT. Looking up the rest from reference TRBV2 and TRBJ2-3 gives the full variable domain: EPEVTQTPSHQVTQMGQEVILRCVPISNHLYFYWYRQILGQKVEFLVSFYNNEISEKSEIFDDQFSVERPDGSNFTLKIRSTKLEDSAMYFCASSGTSGSRPTDTQYFGPGTRLTVL.

The table lists this clonotype with a few counts. V and J are TRBV27 and TRBJ2-5, with TRBD2 as a possible D gene (5 bases). V lost 3 bases to trimming and J lost 5 bases, with 13 bases between them. Germline values: CDR1 MNHEY, CDR2 SMNVEV (reference sequence). The CDR3 length is 14 residues. CDR3 bases: TGTGCCAGCAGTTTTCTGGGAGTTGGCGAGACCCAGTACTTC. The encoded protein is CASSFLGVGETQYF.

This clonotype has ten or more counts. J is TRBJ2-5 and V is TRBV30; 11 nucleotides align to TRBD1. There are 13 residues in the CDR3. The junction had 3 bases not matched to a gene; V was cut back by 5 bases and J by 4 bases. Germline CDR1 is GTSNPN and CDR2 is SVGIG (reference sequence). DNA for the CDR3: TGTGCCTGGGAAGGGACAGGGGGAGAGACCCAGTACTTC. It is translated as CAWEGTGGETQYF.

This clonotype was counted many times. The CDR3 region has the DNA TGTGCCAGCAGCGACAGACAGACTTCGGTCTTTAAAGCCAAAAACATTCAGTACTTC. Residues: CASSDRQTSVFKAKNIQYF. The rearrangement links TRBV7-3 to TRBJ2-4, with D possibly matching TRBD1 (5 bases). CDR3 size: 19 residues. CDR1 and CDR2 from the germline V gene are SGHTA and FQGTGA. Trimming took 5 bases from V and 0 from J, leaving 23 bases between them.

The V and J genes are TRBV12-3 or TRBV12-4 and TRBJ2-2; D gene ambiguous. The V end lost 9 bases, the J end lost 1 base, and 18 bases lay between the germline ends. This CDR3 has 16 amino acids. The CDR3 here is CASLPIPWKNTGELFF. As DNA, the CDR3 is TGTGCCAGTTTACCGATCCCCTGGAAGAACACCGGGGAGCTGTTTTTT.

This clonotype appeared a few times. DNA of the CDR3: TGCGCCAGCAGCCGGCTTCTTGGGGGTTCCTACGAGCAGTACTTC. Encoded protein: CASSRLLGGSYEQYF. The chain links TRBV5-1 to TRBJ2-7; possibly TRBD1 or TRBD2 for D (5 bases each). Trimming took off 4 bases at V and 1 base at J, with 15 bases between the two ends. The CDR3 is 15 amino acids. The germline V gene encodes CDR1 SGHRS and CDR2 YFSETQ.

With respect to this clonotype: A read error may explain this, as a much larger clone is one base away. The chain has TRBV19 and TRBJ1-3; D not resolved. CDR1 and CDR2 (germline): LNHDA, SQIVND (reference sequence). CDR3 length: 15 residues. This CDR3 is CASSLPGIVGNTICF. The CDR3 DNA reads TGTGCCAGTAGCCTTCCCGGGATCGTTGGAAACACCATATGTTTT.

This clonotype was seen ten or more times. The chain employs TRBV7-2 and TRBJ2-7; D remains ambiguous. The CDR3 consists of 15 residues. CDR1 and CDR2 (germline): SGHTA, FQGNSA. The V end was cut by 3 bases, the J end by 2 bases, with 14 bases between. Written as DNA, the CDR3 is TGTGCCAGCAGCTTTCAGGAAGTACGACCCTACGAGCAGTACTTC. This sequence encodes CASSFQEVRPYEQYF.

This clonotype was picked up many times. The genes are TRBV23-1 and TRBJ1-2; tentative D call: TRBD1 (6 bases). TRBV23-1 is treated as an ORF (open reading frame) with a function not yet certain. The CDR3 loop spans 20 amino acids. V was shortened by 0 bases and J by 2 bases, with 25 bases between the two germline ends. The CDR3 loop is CASSQSPPRTVPDINYGYTF. CDR3 nucleotides: TGCGCCAGCAGTCAATCGCCTCCCCGGACAGTCCCGGACATCAACTATGGCTACACCTTC.

The V gene is TRBV7-9, the J gene TRBJ2-7; D possibly matches TRBD1 or TRBD2 (5 bases each). Trimming pared 11 bases from V and 4 bases from J, leaving 12 bases between. Per germline, CDR1 SEHNR and CDR2 FQNEAQ (reference sequence). The CDR3 covers 11 residues. In DNA form, the CDR3 reads TGTGCCTATGAGGGGCAGTACGAGCAGTACTTC. Translated, it gives CAYEGQYEQYF.

This clonotype was seen at least ten times. The chain employs TRBV7-2 and TRBJ1-2; possible D gene TRBD1, 5 bases. CDR1 is SGHTA and CDR2 is FQGNSA in the germline V gene. The CDR3 covers 15 residues. V lost 1 base and J lost 2, with 11 bases in between. CDR3 region: CASSLGPRVNYGYTF. The CDR3 DNA follows: TGTGCCAGCAGCTTAGGCCCCAGGGTCAACTATGGCTACACCTTC.

This clonotype has ten or more counts. The rearrangement joins TRBV7-2 to TRBJ2-4; 7 bases match TRBD1. The CDR3 has 13 amino acids. The junction had 6 bases not matched to a gene; V was cut back by 5 bases and J by 8 bases. Germline loops: CDR1 SGHTA, CDR2 FQGNSA. DNA for the CDR3: TGTGCCAGCAGCGAGACAGGGCTTCACATTCAGTACTTC. As protein: CASSETGLHIQYF.

This clonotype was seen ten or more times. The chain is built from TRBV7-8 and TRBJ2-7, with D unresolved. The CDR3 extends over 13 amino acids. Trimming took 4 bases from V and 6 from J, leaving 13 bases between them. CDR1 and CDR2 from the germline V gene are SGHVS and FQNEAQ. The DNA for the CDR3 is TGTGCCAGCAGCTCTCATACCGGAAGCGAGCAGTACTTC. It codes for CASSSHTGSEQYF.

In this sample, this clonotype turned up many times. This chain joins TRBV4-2 and TRBJ2-7, with 9 nucleotides matching TRBD1. Per germline, CDR1 LGHNA and CDR2 YNFKEQ. The CDR3 is 18 residues long. The trim removed 1 base at V and 0 bases at J, leaving 10 bases unmatched. DNA of the CDR3: TGTGCCAGCAGCCAAGGTCCGGGACAGGGAATTTACTCCTACGAGCAGTACTTC. Translation gives CASSQGPGQGIYSYEQYF.

In regard to this clonotype: Given a much more abundant clone one base away, this may be a read error. The genes are TRBV12-3 or TRBV12-4 and TRBJ2-5; D is ambiguous. The CDR3 has 11 residues. Deletions cut 7 bases from V and 7 bases from J, with 10 bases between. CDR3 nucleotide sequence: TGTGCCAGCAAAACATGGGGGACCCAGTACTTC. This gives the protein CASKTWGTQYF.

This clonotype was counted only a few times. V usage is TRBV19 and J usage is TRBJ2-1; D is perhaps TRBD1 (6 bases). The CDR3 runs to 14 residues. Germline loops: CDR1 LNHDA, CDR2 SQIVND (reference sequence). V was clipped by 10 bases and J by 4 bases, with 17 bases between them. DNA for the CDR3: TGTGCCACCAGTTCCCGGGACACTTACAATGAGCAGTTCTTC. This codes for CATSSRDTYNEQFF.

In this sample, this clonotype turned up many times. The chain recombines TRBV4-2 with TRBJ2-1; TRBD1 aligns across 7 bases. The V and J ends lost 0 bases and 6 bases, in that order; junction bases with no gene match: 8. This CDR3 has 16 amino acids. The germline V gene has CDR1 LGHNA and CDR2 YNFKEQ. The CDR3 protein is CASSQEGTARGNEQFF. For the CDR3, the DNA is TGTGCCAGCAGCCAAGAGGGGACAGCCCGGGGCAATGAGCAGTTCTTC.

This clonotype was picked up a small number of times. The J gene is TRBJ2-3, the V gene TRBV27; maybe TRBD1 (6 bases). V was shortened by 5 bases and J by 0 bases, with 15 bases between the two germline ends. The length of the CDR3 is 16 residues. The germline CDR1 and CDR2 sequences are MNHEY and SMNVEV (reference sequence). The CDR3: CASSPFDRISTDTQYF. The CDR3 DNA is TGTGCCAGCAGTCCTTTCGACAGGATAAGCACAGATACGCAGTATTTT.

This clonotype was seen a few times. CDR3 loop: CASSLAPIYEQYF. The CDR3 bases are TGTGCCAGCAGTTTAGCGCCGATCTACGAGCAGTACTTC. The chain has TRBV12-3 or TRBV12-4 and TRBJ2-7; D uncertain. Between the trimmed V and J ends, which lost 0 bases and 3 bases, there was a span of 6 bases. The CDR3 is 13 residues long.

A few counts support this clonotype. V is TRBV28 and J is TRBJ2-2, with a weak D call TRBD2 (5 bases). V gave up 2 bases and J gave up 3 bases, with 10 bases separating them. CDR1 MDHEN and CDR2 SYDVKM come from the germline V gene. The CDR3 sequence is 15 residues long. Here the CDR3 DNA reads TGTGCCAGCAGTTTAGGACTGAGCGACACCGGGGAGCTGTTTTTT. Translating it yields CASSLGLSDTGELFF.

The J gene is TRBJ2-3, the V gene TRBV6-5; D remains ambiguous. The CDR3 loop spans 14 amino acids. The V and J ends lost 0 bases and 7 bases respectively, with 11 bases between them. The V gene's germline CDR1 is MNHEY and CDR2 SVGAGI. The CDR3 sequence: CASSYSSGSNTQYF. The CDR3 region has the DNA TGTGCCAGCAGTTACTCGTCAGGAAGTAATACGCAGTATTTT.

This clonotype has only a few counts. This sequence joins TRBV19 and TRBJ2-3; 9 nucleotides line up with TRBD2. CDR1 LNHDA and CDR2 SQIVND come from the germline V gene (reference sequence). The CDR3 has 15 residues. V lost 3 bases and J lost 5; bases outside the gene matches: 6. This CDR3 is CASSMSRGGGDTQYF. The DNA for the CDR3 is TGTGCCAGTAGTATGTCGCGGGGGGGAGGAGATACGCAGTATTTT.

This clonotype has only a few counts. This chain connects TRBV20-1 to TRBJ2-3; 10 bases align to TRBD2. The J segment lost 0 bases and the V segment lost 4 bases, leaving 7 bases of the junction unmatched. There are 16 residues in the CDR3. CDR1 and CDR2 from the germline V gene are DFQATT and SNEGSKA (reference sequence). The CDR3 DNA sequence: TGCAGTGCTACCAGCGGGAGGGAGATGAGCACAGATACGCAGTATTTT. It is translated as CSATSGREMSTDTQYF.

This clonotype was counted a few times. This chain joins TRBV24-1 and TRBJ2-3; D is uncertain. The germline gives CDR1 KGHDR, CDR2 SFDVKD. The CDR3 loop spans 11 amino acids. Trimming took 3 bases from V and 14 from J, leaving 11 bases between them. The CDR3 sequence is CATSDGAIGYF. DNA for the CDR3: TGTGCCACCAGTGATGGAGCTATCGGGTATTTT.

In its sample, this clonotype was seen many times. The V and J genes are TRBV7-8 and TRBJ2-3, with 13 bases fitting TRBD2. The CDR3 runs 17 residues. CDR1 is SGHVS and CDR2 is FQNEAQ in the germline V gene. V lost 1 base to trimming and J lost 2 bases; unmatched junction nucleotides: 3. CDR3 region: CASSLGTSGGYTDTQYF. As DNA, the CDR3 is TGTGCCAGCAGCTTAGGGACTAGCGGGGGTTACACAGATACGCAGTATTTT.

At least ten counts were recorded for this clonotype. The V gene is TRBV5-6, the J gene TRBJ2-2, with D perhaps matching TRBD1 (5 bases). V dropped 5 bases and J dropped 2 bases, with 16 bases sitting between them. CDR1 and CDR2 from the germline V gene are SGHDT and YYEEEE. This CDR3 has 16 residues. The CDR3, as DNA: TGTGCCAGCAGTCCTCAGGGTGTGGTTAACACCGGGGAGCTGTTTTTT. Translation: CASSPQGVVNTGELFF.

The chain recombines TRBV28 with TRBJ1-5, with D hard to call. The CDR3 totals 14 residues. Trimming took 3 bases from V and 3 from J, leaving 9 bases between them. Germline V gene data show CDR1 as MDHEN and CDR2 as SYDVKM. In DNA form, the CDR3 reads TGTGCCAGCAGTTTGCGGGCCTTCAATCAGCCCCAGCATTTT. It codes for CASSLRAFNQPQHF.

The table lists this clonotype with many counts. The chain employs TRBV7-2 and TRBJ1-6; maybe TRBD1 (5 bases). The CDR3 length is 14 residues. V lost 1 base, J lost 4 bases, and 5 bases lay in between. CDR1 and CDR2 (germline): SGHTA, FQGNSA. CDR3 coding DNA: TGTGCCAGCAGCTTAGGGGGGTATAATTCACCCCTCCACTTT. It specifies CASSLGGYNSPLHF.